These 9 T cell receptor beta chains share one sample of origin, sequenced in a study of CD8+CD57+ T cells in acquired aplastic anemia listed by TCRdb under 2018. Data came from an Illumina HiSeq 2000. Profiling of TCR beta VDJ combinations and CDR3 sequences used genomic DNA as the template. TCRdb ran its own pipeline on the public reads, namely fastp trimming at Q25 and MiXCR clone calling, and kept in-frame beta chains. Each record represents a unique CDR3 protein, reported with the most common genes and DNA among its rows. This sample comprises hundreds of thousands of distinct CDR3 sequences, approximately 70% of them detected only once. In total, the top ten clones hold 3% to 5% of the sample. The material sequenced was sorted CD4+, CD8+, or CD8+CD57+ T cells (not recorded which) from PBMCs. The receptor source for this set is a human donor in good health, serving as a control.

V gene TRBV5-1 combines with J gene TRBJ1-1; unclear D gene. The CDR3 runs to 15 residues. Trimming shortened V by 2 bases and J by 0 bases, and 11 bases separated the two germline ends. The V gene's germline CDR1 is SGHRS and CDR2 YFSETQ. This CDR3 reads CASSLVGSLNTEAFF. For the CDR3, the DNA is TGCGCCAGCAGCTTAGTGGGAAGTCTGAACACTGAAGCTTTCTTT.

The chain employs TRBV19 and TRBJ1-1; a possible D gene is TRBD1 (6 bases). Germline CDR1 is LNHDA and CDR2 is SQIVND (reference sequence). The CDR3 is 16 residues long. The V end lost 0 bases, the J end lost 1 base, and 12 bases lay between the germline ends. This CDR3 reads CASSIETGRRNTEAFF. Written as DNA, the CDR3 is TGTGCCAGTAGTATAGAAACAGGGAGAAGGAACACTGAAGCTTTCTTT.

A remark on this clonotype: One junction end disagrees with the germline gene, perhaps due to a read error. This chain uses TRBV15 with TRBJ1-4; weak D call: TRBD1 (6 bases). This CDR3 contains 15 residues. Germline values: CDR1 LNHNV, CDR2 YYDKDF (reference sequence). The CDR3 DNA sequence: TGTGCCACCAGCAGAGACAGGGGAACTAACGAAAAACTGTTTTTT. Encoded protein: CATSRDRGTNEKLFF.

On this clonotype: This CDR3 is missing its conserved last phenylalanine or tryptophan, likely due to a read error. Because the CDR3's place on the DNA is in doubt, the DNA is left out and the CDR3 is given as listed by TCRdb. The genes are TRBV10-3 and TRBJ1-2. The CDR3 is 15 amino acids long, termini counted. The germline CDR1 and CDR2 sequences are ENHRY and SYGVKD. The CDR3 here is CATGVTGASDGGYTP.

On this clonotype itself: No conserved phenylalanine or tryptophan is present at the end of the CDR3, so a read error is the likely explanation. This sequence joins TRBV29-1 and TRBJ2-7; 10 bases agree with TRBD1. CDR1 SQVTM and CDR2 ANQGSEA come from the germline V gene. The CDR3 sequence is 13 residues long. V trimming: 4 bases; J trimming: 3 bases; junction bases outside the gene matches: 3. The CDR3 nucleotides read TGCAGCGTTGTTGGGGACAGGGGCTACGAGCAGTACTCC. It codes for CSVVGDRGYEQYS.

This clonotype was counted ten times or more. J is TRBJ1-1 and V is TRBV20-1; a possible D gene is TRBD1 (6 bases). The germline V gene encodes CDR1 DFQATT and CDR2 SNEGSKA (reference sequence). The CDR3 loop spans 12 amino acids. V gave up 6 bases and J gave up 1 base, with 9 bases separating them. The CDR3, as DNA: TGCAGTGCAGCGGACAGGAACACTGAAGCTTTCTTT. Its translation is CSAADRNTEAFF.

The chain combines TRBV10-3 with TRBJ2-3, with 7 bases fitting TRBD2. The CDR3 contains 17 residues. Looked up from germline, CDR1 is ENHRY and CDR2 is SYGVKD. After removal of 4 bases from V and 3 bases from J, the junction contained 13 bases not matched to a gene. The CDR3 bases are TGTGCCATCAGTGGGTTAGGCCTAGCGGAGAGGACAGATACGCAGTATTTT. Translation: CAISGLGLAERTDTQYF.

This clonotype has a handful of counts. A read error is possible here, since a much larger clone lies one base away. The conserved final phenylalanine or tryptophan is absent from the CDR3, which likely points to a read error. The rearrangement links TRBV6-2 or TRBV6-3 to TRBJ2-7; TRBD1 matches 11 bases. The CDR3 has 16 residues. Germline trimming cut 0 bases from V and 4 bases from J; bases unmatched to any gene: 5. Germline values: CDR1 MNHEY, CDR2 SVGEGT. The CDR3 reads CASSYSSGTGGYEQYL. In DNA form, the CDR3 reads TGTGCCAGCAGTTACTCGTCCGGGACAGGGGGGTACGAGCAGTACCTC.

As to this clonotype: One end of the junction does not line up with germline, which may come from a read error. The chain has TRBV11-2 and TRBJ2-1; 9 bases align to TRBD1. CDR1 is SGHAT, CDR2 FQNNGV, per germline. This CDR3 spans 16 amino acids. CDR3 DNA sequence: TGCGCCAGCAGCCTCGGGACAGGGTTTACCTCTAATGAGCAGTTCTTC. It codes for CASSLGTGFTSNEQFF.